Each of the 27 T cell receptor beta chains below was sequenced from the same sample in a study of T cells after posttransplantation cyclophosphamide. This table comes from immunoSEQ multiplex PCR, and its TCRdb copy is limited to in-frame clones, with some not included. The sample offers around 13,000 clones and no singletons, the top ten holding roughly a quarter. Cyclophosphamide on days +3 and +4 followed busulfan-fludarabine conditioning and a marrow graft. The specimen comprised PBMCs, sampled after allogeneic stem cell transplant with posttransplant cyclophosphamide. Source of these receptors: a female patient aged 40-50 years who received an allogeneic stem cell transplant from an unrelated donor, was CMV-positive, and had acute GVHD only. Some T cells may be provided by the graft donor.

This clone was seen a few times. A much bigger clone sits one base away, suggesting this may be a read error. The rearrangement joins TRBV7-2 to TRBJ1-5; weak D call: TRBD1 (5 bases). The CDR3 is 15 residues long. Germline V gene lookup returns CDR1 SGHTA and CDR2 FQGNSA. The CDR3 sequence is CAGSFVDSANQPQHF. In DNA form, the CDR3 reads TGTGCCGGCAGCTTCGTAGACAGCGCCAATCAGCCCCAGCATTTT.

This clone was detected many times. The rearrangement joins TRBV6-5 to TRBJ1-4, with D possibly TRBD1 on 6 matching bases. The CDR3 spans 14 residues. The V and J ends lost 5 bases and 4 bases respectively, with 11 bases between them. Germline assignment: CDR1 MNHEY and CDR2 SVGAGI. The CDR3 DNA follows: TGTGCCAGCAGTCCGGGACAAATTAATGAAAAACTGTTTTTT. Amino acid sequence: CASSPGQINEKLFF.

This clone was counted ten times or more. The genes are TRBV5-1 and TRBJ2-3, with D uncertain. This CDR3 comprises 18 residues. Germline CDR1 SGHRS, CDR2 YFSETQ. Trimming left V 2 bases short and J 0 bases short, with 19 bases between. The CDR3 DNA follows: TGCGCCAGCAGCTTTGGTACTGATCTCGTCTCAAGCACAGATACGCAGTATTTT. Translated: CASSFGTDLVSSTDTQYF.

In its sample, this clone was seen many times. CDR3 protein: CASSLRGPPSNQPQHF. For the CDR3, the DNA is TGTGCCAGCAGTTTAAGGGGTCCCCCTAGCAATCAGCCCCAGCATTTT. This chain uses TRBV28 with TRBJ1-5; weak D call: TRBD1 (5 bases). The CDR3 is 16 amino acids. V was cut by 2 bases and J by 0 bases, with 11 bases left in between. Per germline, CDR1 MDHEN and CDR2 SYDVKM.

The table lists this clone with a few counts. The rearrangement uses TRBV5-4 and TRBJ2-2; weak D call: TRBD1 (6 bases). The CDR3 contains 15 residues. Germline loops: CDR1 SGHNT, CDR2 YYREEE (reference sequence). The V and J ends lost 4 bases and 1 base respectively, with 11 bases between them. This CDR3 reads CASSLPTGNTGELFF. DNA of the CDR3: TGTGCCAGCAGCCTTCCGACAGGGAACACCGGGGAGCTGTTTTTT.

This clone was counted many times. The chain recombines TRBV10-1 with TRBJ2-7, with D perhaps matching TRBD2 (7 bases). V lost 2 bases to trimming and J lost 3 bases, with 17 bases between them. The CDR3 extends over 16 amino acids. The germline V gene has CDR1 WNHNN and CDR2 SYGVQD (reference sequence). Here the CDR3 DNA reads TGCGCCAGCAGTGAGAGGGGGGGGCAGTGGGGCTACGAGCAGTACTTC. Its translation: CASSERGGQWGYEQYF.

This clone was observed a few times. The junction shows a germline mismatch at one end, possibly a read error. The V call is TRBV6-5, the J call TRBJ2-7, with TRBD2 matching 11 bases. The CDR3 has 16 amino acids. The germline gives CDR1 MNHEY, CDR2 SVGAGI. The CDR3 DNA reads TGTGCCGGCAGTTACTCTAGCGGGAGGTACCTCTACGAGCAGTACTTC. Its translation: CAGSYSSGRYLYEQYF.

This clone has at least ten counts. The V and J genes are TRBV4-2 and TRBJ1-5; TRBD1 aligns across 10 bases. With V trimmed by 1 base and J by 9 bases, 6 bases remained unmatched. Germline V lookup: CDR1 LGHNA, CDR2 YNFKEQ. There are 15 residues in the CDR3. CDR3 sequence: CASSQGTGGGWPQHF. Here the CDR3 DNA reads TGTGCCAGCAGCCAAGGGACAGGGGGAGGGTGGCCCCAGCATTTT.

This clone was observed a handful of times. The CDR3 here is CASSPGHSTDTQYF. The CDR3 bases are TGCGCCAGCAGTCCGGGACACAGCACAGATACGCAGTATTTT. V is TRBV5-1 and J is TRBJ2-3; a weak D match, TRBD1 (6 bases). Between the trimmed V and J ends, which lost 5 bases and 0 bases, there was a span of 10 bases. The V gene's germline CDR1 is SGHRS and CDR2 YFSETQ. This CDR3 has 14 amino acids.

The chain has TRBV27 and TRBJ1-1; 9 bases are a match to TRBD1. Germline CDR1 reads MNHEY; CDR2 reads SMNVEV (reference sequence). This CDR3 has 15 amino acids. V lost 0 bases to trimming and J lost 4 bases; unmatched junction nucleotides: 3. The CDR3: CASSLSGTGITEAFF. The CDR3 DNA sequence: TGTGCCAGCAGTTTATCAGGGACAGGGATCACTGAAGCTTTCTTT.

This clone was seen at least ten times. The chain couples TRBV2 to TRBJ1-1, with D uncertain. CDR1 SNHLY and CDR2 FYNNEI come from the germline V gene. Trimming took 8 bases from V and 10 from J, leaving 5 bases between them. This CDR3 spans 8 amino acids. CDR3 sequence (DNA): TGTGCCAGCCCCGGAGCTTTCTTT. Protein product: CASPGAFF. The variable domain in full, completed from reference TRBV2 and TRBJ1-1, reads EPEVTQTPSHQVTQMGQEVILRCVPISNHLYFYWYRQILGQKVEFLVSFYNNEISEKSEIFDDQFSVERPDGSNFTLKIRSTKLEDSAMYFCASPGAFFGQGTRLTVV.

This clone was picked up a small number of times. The chain links TRBV5-1 to TRBJ2-7, with D possibly being TRBD2 (6 bases). The CDR3 is made up of 15 amino acids. Trimming left V 0 bases short and J 3 bases short, with 13 bases between. Per the germline V gene, CDR1 is SGHRS and CDR2 is YFSETQ. The CDR3 DNA is TGCGCCAGCAGCTTGGGACCGGGACTTGGCTACGAGCAGTACTTC. It codes for CASSLGPGLGYEQYF.

This clone has a count of ten or more. The chain carries TRBV5-1 and TRBJ1-6; 8 bases align to TRBD1. Trimming removed 2 bases from V and 1 base from J; junction bases left unmatched: 8. This CDR3 spans 18 amino acids. From germline, CDR1 is SGHRS and CDR2 YFSETQ. The CDR3 DNA follows: TGCGCCAGCAGCTTCGGACAGGGTATAGGGTCCTATAATTCACCCCTCCACTTT. This gives the protein CASSFGQGIGSYNSPLHF. Full variable domain (outside the CDR3, taken from reference TRBV5-1 and TRBJ1-6): KAGVTQTPRYLIKTRGQQVTLSCSPISGHRSVSWYQQTPGQGLQFLFEYFSETQRNKGNFPGRFSGRQFSNSRSEMNVSTLELGDSALYLCASSFGQGIGSYNSPLHFGNGTRLTVT.

There are many counts of this clone. The CDR3 DNA is TGTGCCAGCAGCCTAGCGGAGCGGGGGCTCGAGCAGTACGTC. It translates to CASSLAERGLEQYV. The chain combines TRBV12-1 with TRBJ2-7; the table assigns TRBD2, which was not confirmed against the DNA. TRBV12-1 has pseudogene status. The CDR3 runs to 14 residues.

This clone was counted many times. The chain combines TRBV4-2 with TRBJ2-7, with TRBD1 identical over 10 bases. The junction had 0 bases not matched to a gene; V was cut back by 1 base and J by 0 bases. The CDR3 sequence is 15 residues long. Germline V gene lookup returns CDR1 LGHNA and CDR2 YNFKEQ. CDR3: CASSQGTGGSYEQYF. The CDR3 region has the DNA TGTGCCAGCAGCCAAGGGACAGGGGGCTCCTACGAGCAGTACTTC.

The chain couples TRBV2 to TRBJ1-5; 7 nucleotides align to TRBD1. Germline V lookup: CDR1 SNHLY, CDR2 FYNNEI. The CDR3 is 15 amino acids. With 3 bases clipped from V and 6 bases from J, the junction kept 8 bases outside the gene matches. CDR3 loop: CASSEFVGGTQPQHF. As DNA, the CDR3 is TGTGCCAGCAGTGAGTTCGTAGGGGGCACTCAGCCCCAGCATTTT.

This clone was observed many times. The chain joins TRBV7-9 to TRBJ2-5; D is ambiguous. The CDR3 is made up of 13 amino acids. CDR1 SEHNR and CDR2 FQNEAQ come from the germline V gene (reference sequence). Trimming left V 2 bases short and J 4 bases short, with 8 bases between. CDR3 sequence: CASSLTARETQYF. CDR3 DNA sequence: TGTGCCAGCAGCTTAACCGCTAGAGAGACCCAGTACTTC. Supplemented by reference TRBV7-9 and TRBJ2-5, the full variable domain reads DTGVSQNPRHKITKRGQNVTFRCDPISEHNRLYWYRQTLGQGPEFLTYFQNEAQLEKSRLLSDRFSAERPKGSFSTLEIQRTEQGDSAMYLCASSLTARETQYFGPGTRLLVL.

In this sample, this clone turned up many times. V gene TRBV6-4 combines with J gene TRBJ2-3; 11 nucleotides align to TRBD2. This CDR3 has 15 residues. Germline CDR1 is MRHNA and CDR2 is SNTAGT. V was pared by 6 bases and J by 5 bases, with 7 bases of the junction left unmatched. Written as DNA, the CDR3 is TGTGCCAGCAGACCCACTAGCGGGGGTGGAGATACGCAGTATTTT. This encodes CASRPTSGGGDTQYF.

This clone was seen a handful of times. The chain is built from TRBV30 and TRBJ2-7; weak D call: TRBD1 (6 bases). The CDR3 spans 16 residues. Per germline, CDR1 GTSNPN and CDR2 SVGIG (reference sequence). Trimming left V 0 bases short and J 3 bases short, with 18 bases between. The DNA for the CDR3 is TGTGCCTGGAGTGTATGGGGGCAGGGGAACTTCTACGAGCAGTACTTC. As protein: CAWSVWGQGNFYEQYF.

This clone was seen at least ten times. V usage is TRBV4-2 and J usage is TRBJ2-2; TRBD1 agrees at 8 bases. The CDR3 has 15 amino acids. Germline loops: CDR1 LGHNA, CDR2 YNFKEQ. The junction had 4 bases not matched to a gene; V was cut back by 4 bases and J by 3 bases. CDR3 coding DNA: TGTGCCAGCAGCCGCGGACAGGGTGACACCGGGGAGCTGTTTTTT. Its translation is CASSRGQGDTGELFF.

This clone was found many times. The chain links TRBV6-6 to TRBJ1-4; 7 positions agree with TRBD1. The CDR3 consists of 13 residues. Germline trimming cut 5 bases from V and 7 bases from J; bases unmatched to any gene: 4. Germline V gene lookup returns CDR1 MNHNY and CDR2 SVGAGI (reference sequence). The CDR3 is CASSDRVSEKLFF. The CDR3 nucleotides are TGTGCCAGCAGTGACAGGGTTAGTGAAAAACTGTTTTTT.

This clone was counted ten times or more. The chain employs TRBV28 and TRBJ2-2; 11 bases agree with TRBD1. V shed 1 base and J 8 bases; nucleotides not matched to a gene: 6. This CDR3 spans 16 amino acids. The germline V gene has CDR1 MDHEN and CDR2 SYDVKM. The CDR3 protein is CASSLFLDRGLGELFF. Here the CDR3 DNA reads TGTGCCAGCAGTTTATTCTTGGACAGGGGGCTGGGGGAGCTGTTTTTT.

V and J are TRBV10-1 and TRBJ2-3, with 10 bases matching TRBD2. The trim removed 8 bases at V and 3 bases at J, leaving 14 bases unmatched. Germline V CDR1 and CDR2: WNHNN, SYGVQD (reference sequence). This CDR3 spans 17 amino acids. The CDR3 region has the DNA TGCGCCAGCCCAGCGGGAGGGCCGGGGGATGGGACAGATACGCAGTATTTT. Its translation is CASPAGGPGDGTDTQYF.

This clone has only a few counts. The genes are TRBV7-3 and TRBJ2-3; D not certain. The germline V gene has CDR1 SGHTA and CDR2 FQGTGA. Trimming shortened V by 5 bases and J by 0 bases, and 12 bases separated the two germline ends. The CDR3 runs to 15 residues. The CDR3 bases are TGTGCCAGCAGCAAGACTCAATTTAGCACAGATACGCAGTATTTT. Residues: CASSKTQFSTDTQYF.

The chain recombines TRBV27 with TRBJ2-2; D is unclear. In germline, CDR1 is MNHEY, CDR2 SMNVEV (reference sequence). V was clipped by 5 bases and J by 7 bases, with 11 bases between them. The CDR3 contains 13 residues. The CDR3 bases are TGTGCCAGCAGTCTCCATATCGGCGGGGAGCTGTTTTTT. Its protein product is CASSLHIGGELFF.

This clone came up many times. The chain links TRBV7-3 to TRBJ2-2, with D hard to call. Germline-derived CDR1 and CDR2 are SGHTA and FQGTGA. This CDR3 contains 14 residues. Trimming removed 0 bases at V and 4 bases at J, with 6 bases between. The CDR3 DNA is TGTGCCAGCAGCTTAACGTGGCCCACCGGGGAGCTGTTTTTT. This gives the protein CASSLTWPTGELFF.

This clone was seen at least ten times. The chain recombines TRBV6-4 with TRBJ2-2; 10 nucleotides match TRBD2. CDR1 and CDR2 from the germline V gene are MRHNA and SNTAGT. Losses at the gene ends were 6 bases for V and 0 bases for J; bases not matched to a gene: 4. The CDR3 has 16 amino acids. CDR3 sequence: CASSNGLAANTGELFF. CDR3 DNA sequence: TGTGCCAGCAGCAATGGACTAGCGGCGAACACCGGGGAGCTGTTTTTT.